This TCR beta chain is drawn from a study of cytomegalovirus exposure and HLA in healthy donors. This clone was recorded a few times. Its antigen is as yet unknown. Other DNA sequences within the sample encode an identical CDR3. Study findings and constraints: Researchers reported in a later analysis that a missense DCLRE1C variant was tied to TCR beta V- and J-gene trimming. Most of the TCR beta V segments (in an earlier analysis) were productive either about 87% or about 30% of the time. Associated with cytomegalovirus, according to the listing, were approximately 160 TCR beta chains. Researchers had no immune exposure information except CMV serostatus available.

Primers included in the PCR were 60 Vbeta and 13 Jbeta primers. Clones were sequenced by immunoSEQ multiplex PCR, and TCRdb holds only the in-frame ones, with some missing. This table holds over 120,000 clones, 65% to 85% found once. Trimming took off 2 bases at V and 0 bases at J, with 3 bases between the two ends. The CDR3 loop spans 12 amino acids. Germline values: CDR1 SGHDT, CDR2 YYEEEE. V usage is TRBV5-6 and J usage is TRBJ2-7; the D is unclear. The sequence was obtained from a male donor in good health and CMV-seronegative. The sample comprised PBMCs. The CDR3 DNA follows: TGTGCCAGCAGCTTCTCCTCCTACGAGCAGTACTTC. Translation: CASSFSSYEQYF. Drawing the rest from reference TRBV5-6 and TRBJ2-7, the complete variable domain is DAGVTQSPTHLIKTRGQQVTLRCSPKSGHDTVSWYQQALGQGPQFIFQYYEEEERQRGNFPDRFSGHQFPNYSSELNVNALLLGDSALYLCASSFSSYEQYFGPGTRLTVT.